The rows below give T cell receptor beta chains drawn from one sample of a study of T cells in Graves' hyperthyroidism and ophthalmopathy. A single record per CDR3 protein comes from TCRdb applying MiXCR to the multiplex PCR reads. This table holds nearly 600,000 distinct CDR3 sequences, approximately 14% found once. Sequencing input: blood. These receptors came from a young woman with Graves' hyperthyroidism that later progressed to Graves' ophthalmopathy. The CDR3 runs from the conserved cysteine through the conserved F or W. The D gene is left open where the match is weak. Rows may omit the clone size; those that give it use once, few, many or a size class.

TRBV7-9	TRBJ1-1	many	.	TGTGCCAGCAGCTCTCCCGGGCCCAAAATGAATGAAGCTTTCTTT	CASSSPGPKMNEAFF
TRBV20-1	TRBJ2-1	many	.	TGCAGTGTCAAAGCGGATTCCTACAATGAGCAGTTCTTC	CSVKADSYNEQFF
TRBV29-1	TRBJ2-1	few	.	TGCAGCGCCGTCCCTACCAGCAGTAGCTCCTACAATGAGCAGTTCTTC	CSAVPTSSSSYNEQFF
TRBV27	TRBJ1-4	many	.	.	CASSCGDFWKNCFF
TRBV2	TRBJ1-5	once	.	TGTGCCAGCGGGTTGGACAATCAGCCCCAGCATTTT	CASGLDNQPQHF
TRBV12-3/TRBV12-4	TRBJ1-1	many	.	TGTGCCAGCAGTTTAATTAGGGGCACTGAAGCTTTCTTT	CASSLIRGTEAFF
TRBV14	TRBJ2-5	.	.	TGTGCCAGCAGCCCTCGACTAGAACCCCAAGAGACCCAGTACTTC	CASSPRLEPQETQYF
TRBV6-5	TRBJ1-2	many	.	TGTGCCAGCAGTTACTTGGGGGACTTTAACTATGGCTACACCTTC	CASSYLGDFNYGYTF
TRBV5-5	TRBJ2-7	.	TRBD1	TGTGCCAGCAGCCCCGGGACAGGGACCGACGAGCAGTACTTC	CASSPGTGTDEQYF
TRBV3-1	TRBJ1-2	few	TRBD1	TGTGCCAGCAGCCATAGACAGGGCACTAACTATGGCTACACCTTC	CASSHRQGTNYGYTF
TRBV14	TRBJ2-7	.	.	TGTGCCAGCAGCCAGGTTACCTACGAGCAGTACTTC	CASSQVTYEQYF
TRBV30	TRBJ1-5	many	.	TGTGCCTGGAACGGACAGATTGATCAGCCCCAGCATTTT	CAWNGQIDQPQHF
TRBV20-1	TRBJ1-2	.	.	TGCAGTGCTAGGAAGAGAGACCTGGACTACACCTTC	CSARKRDLDYTF
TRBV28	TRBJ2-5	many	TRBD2	TGTGCTACTTACCCCGGGAGGCTGCAAGAGACCCAGTACTTC	CATYPGRLQETQYF
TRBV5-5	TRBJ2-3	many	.	TGTGCCAGCAGTCATAGCGGCTTAAGCACAGATACGCAGTATTTT	CASSHSGLSTDTQYF
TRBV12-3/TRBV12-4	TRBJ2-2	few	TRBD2	TGTGTCAGCACCCAGGGACTAGCGGGAGTACTTGCCGGGGAGCTGTTTTTT	CVSTQGLAGVLAGELFF
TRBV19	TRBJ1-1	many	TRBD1	TGTGCCAGTAGTACCGGGACAGGGGCTGAAGCTTTCTTT	CASSTGTGAEAFF
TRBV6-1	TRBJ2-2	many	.	TGTGCCAGCAGGAGGGAAGCGAACACCGGGGAGCTGTTTTTT	CASRREANTGELFF
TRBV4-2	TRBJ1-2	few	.	TGTGCCAGCAGCCAAGATGTAGGGGCGGTCTATGGCTACACCTTC	CASSQDVGAVYGYTF
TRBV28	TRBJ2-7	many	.	TGTGCCAGCAGTTCTGGCCTACCCTACGAGCAGTACTTC	CASSSGLPYEQYF
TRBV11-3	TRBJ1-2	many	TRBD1	TGTGCCAGCAGCTTGGGACGGGGGATACAGGGGGCGACTGGCTACACCTTC	CASSLGRGIQGATGYTF
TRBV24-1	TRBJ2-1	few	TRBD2	TGTGCCACCAGTGAAACGGGACTAGCGGGTTCCCCCTACAATGAGCAGTTCTTC	CATSETGLAGSPYNEQFF
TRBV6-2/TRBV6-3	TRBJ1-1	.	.	TGTGCCGTCCGCGGGGCAGATGAGAACACTGAAGCTTTCTTT	CAVRGADENTEAFF
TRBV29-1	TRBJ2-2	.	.	TGCAGCGCCACGGGAGCACCACAAGCGGGGGAGCTGTTTTTT	CSATGAPQAGELFF
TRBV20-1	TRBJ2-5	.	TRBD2	TGCAGTGCAAACACCCCTAGCGGGAATAGGGAGACCCAGTACTTC	CSANTPSGNRETQYF
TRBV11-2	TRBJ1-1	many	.	TGTGCCAGCAGCTTAGGCGGGGGCCCCACTGAAGCTTTCTTT	CASSLGGGPTEAFF
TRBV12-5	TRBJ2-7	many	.	TGTGCTAGTGGTTTGGCCGCCCCATCCCGGGAGGAGCAGTACTTC	CASGLAAPSREEQYF
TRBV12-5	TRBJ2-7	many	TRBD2	TGTGCTAGTGGTTCACGCGGTAGCGGGAGTAGCGAGCAGTACTTC	CASGSRGSGSSEQYF
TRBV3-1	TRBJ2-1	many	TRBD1	TGTGCCAGCAGCCAACTGGACAGGTATCGCCATGAGCAGTTCTTC	CASSQLDRYRHEQFF
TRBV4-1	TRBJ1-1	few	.	TGCGCCAGCAGCCAACTTACCGGTGAGGGGACTGAAGCTTTCTTT	CASSQLTGEGTEAFF
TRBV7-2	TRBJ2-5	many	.	TGTGCCAGCAGCTTAGCAGTCGGCGAGACCCAGTACTTC	CASSLAVGETQYF
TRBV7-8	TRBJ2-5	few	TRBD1	TGTGCCAGCAGCTTAGCGGGGGACAGGGGCCAAGAGACCCAGTACTTC	CASSLAGDRGQETQYF
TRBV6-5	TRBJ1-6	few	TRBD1	TGTGCCAGCAGTTGGGGGGGGGACAGGTCTTCACCCCTCCACTTT	CASSWGGDRSSPLHF
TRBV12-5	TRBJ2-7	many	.	TGTGCTAGTGGTTTGGTACATGGATCCGGAGGTTACGAGCAGTACTTC	CASGLVHGSGGYEQYF
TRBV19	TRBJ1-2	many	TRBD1	TGTGCCAGTACCCCAGGGACAGGGAACTATGGCTACACCTTC	CASTPGTGNYGYTF
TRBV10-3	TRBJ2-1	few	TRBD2	TGTGCCATCAGTGGTTCGCGGGAGGATGAATACAATGAGCAGTTCTTC	CAISGSREDEYNEQFF
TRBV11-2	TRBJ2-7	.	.	TGTGCCAGCAGCCCCGCGGGAACCACCTACGAGCAGTACTTC	CASSPAGTTYEQYF
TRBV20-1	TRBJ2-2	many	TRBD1	TGCAGTGCTAGGCCCCAAGGACAGGGGTATGGGGAGCTGTTTTTT	CSARPQGQGYGELFF
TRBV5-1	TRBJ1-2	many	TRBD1	TGCGCCAGCCGGACAGGGACTCCCTATGGCTACACCTTC	CASRTGTPYGYTF
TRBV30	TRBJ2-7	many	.	TGTGCCTGGAGTGGTCAGGCCTACGAGCAGTACTTC	CAWSGQAYEQYF
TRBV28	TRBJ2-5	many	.	TGTGCCAGCCTTGGGGTAATGAATAGGGGAGCTGGCCCCCCGCAAGAGACCCAGTACTTC	CASLGVMNRGAGPPQETQYF
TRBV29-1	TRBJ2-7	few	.	TGCAGCGTCCTTTTTGTTGGGGGGTCCTACGAGCAGTACTTC	CSVLFVGGSYEQYF
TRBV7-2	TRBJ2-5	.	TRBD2	TGTGCCAGCAGCTTAGCGGCTAGCGGTGGAGAGACCCAGTACTTC	CASSLAASGGETQYF
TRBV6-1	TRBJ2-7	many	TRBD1	TGTGCCAGCAGTTCCATACAGGGGACGGATTACGAGCAGTACTTC	CASSSIQGTDYEQYF
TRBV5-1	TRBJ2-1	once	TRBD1	TGCGCCAGCAGCTTGGCGGGCGACAGGGGGCAGAATGAGCAGTTCTTC	CASSLAGDRGQNEQFF
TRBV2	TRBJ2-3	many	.	TGTGCCAGCAGTGAAGGGTTAGCGGGCACAGATACGCAGTATTTT	CASSEGLAGTDTQYF
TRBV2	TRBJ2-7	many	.	TGTGCCAGCAGTGATCAACTATTATCCTACGAGCAGTACTTC	CASSDQLLSYEQYF
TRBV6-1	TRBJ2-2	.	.	TGTGCCAGCAGGCGGACCGAGGGAGACACCGGGGAGCTGTTTTTT	CASRRTEGDTGELFF
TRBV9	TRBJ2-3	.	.	TGTGCCAGCAGCGTAGTGGATACGCAGTATTTT	CASSVVDTQYF
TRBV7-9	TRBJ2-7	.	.	TGTGCCAGCAGCTTAAGACGGAAAGCCTACGAGCAGTACTTC	CASSLRRKAYEQYF
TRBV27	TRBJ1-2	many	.	TGTGCCAGCAGTTTACCAGGGATTATCTATGGCTACACCTTC	CASSLPGIIYGYTF
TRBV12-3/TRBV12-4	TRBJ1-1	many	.	TGTGCCAGCAGTTTTCAGGTAGGGAACACTGAAGCTTTCTTT	CASSFQVGNTEAFF
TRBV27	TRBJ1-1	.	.	TGTGCCAGCAGTTTACGTCCAGACGGGAACACTGAAGCTTTCTTT	CASSLRPDGNTEAFF
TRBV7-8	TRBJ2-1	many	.	TGTGCCAGCAGCTCCGTTCAAGTTGAGCAGTTCTTC	CASSSVQVEQFF